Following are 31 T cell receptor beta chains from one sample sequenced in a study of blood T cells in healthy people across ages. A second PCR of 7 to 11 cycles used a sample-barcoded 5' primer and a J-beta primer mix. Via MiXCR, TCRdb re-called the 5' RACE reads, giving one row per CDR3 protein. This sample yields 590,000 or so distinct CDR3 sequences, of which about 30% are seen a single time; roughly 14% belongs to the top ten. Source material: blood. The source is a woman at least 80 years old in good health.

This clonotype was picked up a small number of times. As DNA, the CDR3 is TGTGCCTGGAGTGTGTCACAGGGGAGCACAGATACGCAGTATTTT. Its translation is CAWSVSQGSTDTQYF. This sequence joins TRBV30 and TRBJ2-3; 7 bases map to TRBD1. Germline assignment: CDR1 GTSNPN and CDR2 SVGIG (reference sequence). The CDR3 covers 15 residues. V lost 0 bases to trimming and J lost 0 bases; unmatched junction nucleotides: 3.

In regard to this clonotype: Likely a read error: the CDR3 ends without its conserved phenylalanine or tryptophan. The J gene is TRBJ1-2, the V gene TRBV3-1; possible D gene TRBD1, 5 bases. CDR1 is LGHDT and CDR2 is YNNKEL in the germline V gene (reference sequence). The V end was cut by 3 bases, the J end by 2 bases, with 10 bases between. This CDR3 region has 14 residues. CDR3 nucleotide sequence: TGTGCCAGCAGCCAGGGAGACAGCAACTATGGCTACACCTCC. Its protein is CASSQGDSNYGYTS.

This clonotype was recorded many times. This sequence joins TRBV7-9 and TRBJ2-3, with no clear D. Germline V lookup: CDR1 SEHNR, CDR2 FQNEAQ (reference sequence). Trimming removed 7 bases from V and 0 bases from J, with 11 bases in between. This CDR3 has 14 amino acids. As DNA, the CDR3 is TGTGCCAGCATCCAAGGGCAGAGCACAGATACGCAGTATTTT. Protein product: CASIQGQSTDTQYF.

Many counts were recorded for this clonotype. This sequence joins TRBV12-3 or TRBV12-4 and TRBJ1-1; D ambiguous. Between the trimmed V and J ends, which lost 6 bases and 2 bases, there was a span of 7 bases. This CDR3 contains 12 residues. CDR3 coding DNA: TGTGCCAGCAGCTGGTATAACACTGAAGCTTTCTTT. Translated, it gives CASSWYNTEAFF.

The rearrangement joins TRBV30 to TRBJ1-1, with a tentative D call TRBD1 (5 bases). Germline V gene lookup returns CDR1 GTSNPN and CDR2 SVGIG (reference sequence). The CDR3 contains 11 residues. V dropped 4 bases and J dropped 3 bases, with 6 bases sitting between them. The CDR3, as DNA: TGTGCCTGGATGGGGGACACTGAAGCTTTCTTT. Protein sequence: CAWMGDTEAFF.

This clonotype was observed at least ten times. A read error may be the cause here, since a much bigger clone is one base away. The CDR3 is CASSLGGGRVHNEQFF. The CDR3 DNA reads TGTGCCAGCAGCTTAGGAGGCGGCAGGGTCCACAATGAGCAGTTCTTC. The rearrangement joins TRBV7-2 to TRBJ2-1; possible D gene TRBD1, 5 bases. Trimming took 1 base from V and 5 from J, leaving 15 bases between them. CDR1 is SGHTA and CDR2 is FQGNSA in the germline V gene. This CDR3 region has 16 residues.

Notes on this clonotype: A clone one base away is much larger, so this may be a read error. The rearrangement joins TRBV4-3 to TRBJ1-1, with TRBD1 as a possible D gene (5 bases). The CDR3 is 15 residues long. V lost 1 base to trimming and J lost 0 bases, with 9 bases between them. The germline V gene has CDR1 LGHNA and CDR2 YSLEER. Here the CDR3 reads CASSQGYRLNTEAFF. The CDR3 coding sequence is TGCGCCAGCAGCCAAGGTTACAGGTTGAACACTGAAGCTTTCTTT.

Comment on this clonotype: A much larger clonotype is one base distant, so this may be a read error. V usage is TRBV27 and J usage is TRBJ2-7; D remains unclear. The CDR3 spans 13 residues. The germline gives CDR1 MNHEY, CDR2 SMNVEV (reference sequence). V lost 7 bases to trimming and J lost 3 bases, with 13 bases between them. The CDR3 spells CASTYQANYEQYF. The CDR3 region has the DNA TGTGCCAGCACCTATCAGGCCAACTACGAGCAGTACTTC.

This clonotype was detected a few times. The CDR3 coding sequence is TGTGCCAGTAGTAAAAACAGGGCTAGCTCCTACAATGAGCAGTACTTC. Amino acid sequence: CASSKNRASSYNEQYF. The V call is TRBV19, the J call TRBJ2-1; TRBD1 might be the D (6 bases). The J call may not be correct, given that the DNA end is closer to TRBJ2-7. Germline V gene sequence: CDR1 LNHDA, CDR2 SQIVND (reference sequence). This CDR3 is 16 amino acids long.

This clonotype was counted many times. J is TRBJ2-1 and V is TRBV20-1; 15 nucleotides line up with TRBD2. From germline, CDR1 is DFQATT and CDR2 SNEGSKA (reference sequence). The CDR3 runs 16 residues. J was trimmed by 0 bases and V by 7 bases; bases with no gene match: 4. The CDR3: CSVGLAGGSSYNEQFF. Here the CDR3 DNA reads TGCAGTGTGGGACTAGCGGGGGGAAGCTCCTACAATGAGCAGTTCTTC.

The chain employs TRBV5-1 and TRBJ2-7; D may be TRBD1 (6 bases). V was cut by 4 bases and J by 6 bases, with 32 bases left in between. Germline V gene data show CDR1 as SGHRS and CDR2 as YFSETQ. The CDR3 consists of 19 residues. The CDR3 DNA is TGCGCCAGCAGCCCCAGGGGACCGACAGACTACCGGTTTTCCCGCGAGCAGTACTTC. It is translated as CASSPRGPTDYRFSREQYF.

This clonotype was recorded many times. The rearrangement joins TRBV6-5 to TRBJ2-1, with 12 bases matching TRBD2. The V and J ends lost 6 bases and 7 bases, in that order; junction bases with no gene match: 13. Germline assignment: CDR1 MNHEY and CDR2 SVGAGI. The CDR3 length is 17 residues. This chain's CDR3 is CASRLRLAGASRNEQFF. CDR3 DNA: TGTGCCAGCAGACTCAGACTAGCGGGGGCAAGTCGGAATGAGCAGTTCTTC.

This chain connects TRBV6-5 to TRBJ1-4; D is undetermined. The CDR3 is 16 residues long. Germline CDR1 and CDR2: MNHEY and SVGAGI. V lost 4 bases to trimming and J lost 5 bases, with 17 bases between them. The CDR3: CASSSSSREQNEKLFF. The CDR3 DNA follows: TGTGCCAGCAGTTCCTCAAGTCGGGAGCAAAATGAAAAACTGTTTTTT.

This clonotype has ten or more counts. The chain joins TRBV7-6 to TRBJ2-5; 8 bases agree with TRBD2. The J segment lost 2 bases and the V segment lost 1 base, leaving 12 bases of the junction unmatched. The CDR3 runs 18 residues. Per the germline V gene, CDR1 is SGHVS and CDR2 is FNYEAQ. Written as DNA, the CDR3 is TGTGCCAGCAGCTTAGAAGGTTTCGAGACTAGCGTACAAGAGACCCAGTACTTC. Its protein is CASSLEGFETSVQETQYF. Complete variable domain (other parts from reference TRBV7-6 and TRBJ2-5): GAGVSQSPRYKVTKRGQDVALRCDPISGHVSLYWYRQALGQGPEFLTYFNYEAQQDKSGLPNDRFSAERPEGSISTLTIQRTEQRDSAMYRCASSLEGFETSVQETQYFGPGTRLLVL.

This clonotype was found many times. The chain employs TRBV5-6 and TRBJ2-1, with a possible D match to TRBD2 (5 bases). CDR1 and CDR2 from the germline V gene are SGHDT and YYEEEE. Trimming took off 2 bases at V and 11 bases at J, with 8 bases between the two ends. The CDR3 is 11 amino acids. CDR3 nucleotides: TGTGCCAGCAGCTTCGGGGAGAAGCAGTTCTTC. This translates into CASSFGEKQFF.

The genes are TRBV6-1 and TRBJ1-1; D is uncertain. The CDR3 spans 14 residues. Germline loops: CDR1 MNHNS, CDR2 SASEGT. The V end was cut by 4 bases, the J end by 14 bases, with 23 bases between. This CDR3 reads CASSGRTSTGELFF. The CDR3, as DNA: TGTGCCAGCAGTGGTAGGACTAGCACCGGGGAGCTGTTCTTT.

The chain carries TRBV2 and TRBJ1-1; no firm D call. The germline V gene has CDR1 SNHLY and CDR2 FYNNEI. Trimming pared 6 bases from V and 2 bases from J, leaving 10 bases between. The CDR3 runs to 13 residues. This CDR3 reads CASRDLRNTEAFF. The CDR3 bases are TGTGCCAGCAGGGACCTCAGAAACACTGAAGCTTTCTTT. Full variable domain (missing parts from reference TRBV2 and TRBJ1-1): EPEVTQTPSHQVTQMGQEVILRCVPISNHLYFYWYRQILGQKVEFLVSFYNNEISEKSEIFDDQFSVERPDGSNFTLKIRSTKLEDSAMYFCASRDLRNTEAFFGQGTRLTVV.

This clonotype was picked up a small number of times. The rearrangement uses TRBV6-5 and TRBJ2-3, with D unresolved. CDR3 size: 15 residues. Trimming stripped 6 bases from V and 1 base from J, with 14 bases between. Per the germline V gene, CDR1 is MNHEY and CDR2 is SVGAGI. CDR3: CASSPGSYRTDTQYF. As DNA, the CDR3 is TGTGCCAGCAGCCCTGGCAGCTACCGCACAGATACGCAGTATTTT.

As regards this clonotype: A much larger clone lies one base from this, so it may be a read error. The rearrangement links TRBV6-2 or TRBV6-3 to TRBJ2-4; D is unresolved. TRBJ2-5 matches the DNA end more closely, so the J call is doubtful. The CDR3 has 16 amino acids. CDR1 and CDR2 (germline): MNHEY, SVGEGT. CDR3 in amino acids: CVSSVGLVGFGETQYF. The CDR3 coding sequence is TGTGTCAGCAGCGTAGGGCTGGTAGGCTTCGGAGAGACCCAGTACTTC.

The CDR3 region has the DNA TGTGCCTGGAGTGTCGCTGGTAACAGGGGATCCCAGCCCCAGCATTTT. Encoded protein: CAWSVAGNRGSQPQHF. This sequence joins TRBV30 and TRBJ1-5, with 7 bases matching TRBD1. CDR3 length: 16 residues. The germline V gene encodes CDR1 GTSNPN and CDR2 SVGIG (reference sequence). V gave up 0 bases and J gave up 7 bases; unmatched junction bases: 12.

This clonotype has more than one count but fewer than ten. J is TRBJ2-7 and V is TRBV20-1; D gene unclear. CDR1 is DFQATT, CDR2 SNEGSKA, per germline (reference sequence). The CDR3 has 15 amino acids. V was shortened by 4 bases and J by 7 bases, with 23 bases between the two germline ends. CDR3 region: CSATSTERSYNEQYF. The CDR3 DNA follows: TGCAGTGCTACCTCTACAGAGCGAAGCTACAATGAGCAGTACTTC.

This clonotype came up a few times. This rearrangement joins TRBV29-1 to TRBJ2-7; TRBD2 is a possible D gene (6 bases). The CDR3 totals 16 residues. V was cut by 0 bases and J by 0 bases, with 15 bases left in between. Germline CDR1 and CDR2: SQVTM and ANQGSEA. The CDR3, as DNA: TGCAGCGTTGAAGATGTCGGGGGTCAAAGCTCCTACGAGCAGTACTTC. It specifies CSVEDVGGQSSYEQYF.

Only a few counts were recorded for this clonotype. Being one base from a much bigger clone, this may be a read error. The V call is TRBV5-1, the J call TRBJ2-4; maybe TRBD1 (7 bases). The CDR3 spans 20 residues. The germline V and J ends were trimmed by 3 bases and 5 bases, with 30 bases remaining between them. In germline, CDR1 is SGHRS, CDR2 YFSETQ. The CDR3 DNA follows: TGCGCCAGCAGCTCTGAAACTAGCAGGGGGACGTCGGGTTTCGAAAACATTCAGTACTTC. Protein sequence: CASSSETSRGTSGFENIQYF.

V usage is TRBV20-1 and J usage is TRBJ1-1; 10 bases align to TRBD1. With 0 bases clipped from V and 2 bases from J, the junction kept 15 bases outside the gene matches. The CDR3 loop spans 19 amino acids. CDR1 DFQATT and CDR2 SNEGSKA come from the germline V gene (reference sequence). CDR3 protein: CSARDQWRDRGLSNTEAFF. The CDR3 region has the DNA TGCAGTGCTAGAGACCAGTGGCGGGACAGGGGCCTTTCTAACACTGAAGCTTTCTTT.

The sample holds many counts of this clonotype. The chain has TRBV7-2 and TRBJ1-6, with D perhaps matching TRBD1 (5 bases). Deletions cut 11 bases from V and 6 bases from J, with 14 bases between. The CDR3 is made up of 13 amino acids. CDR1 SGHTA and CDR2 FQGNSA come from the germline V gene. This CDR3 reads CAARRVVNSPLHF. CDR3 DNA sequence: TGTGCCGCCCGCAGGGTGGTTAATTCACCCCTCCACTTT. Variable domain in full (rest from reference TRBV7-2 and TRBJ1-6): GAGVSQSPSNKVTEKGKDVELRCDPISGHTALYWYRQSLGQGLEFLIYFQGNSAPDKSGLPSDRFSAERTGGSVSTLTIQRTQQEDSAVYLCAARRVVNSPLHFGNGTRLTVT.

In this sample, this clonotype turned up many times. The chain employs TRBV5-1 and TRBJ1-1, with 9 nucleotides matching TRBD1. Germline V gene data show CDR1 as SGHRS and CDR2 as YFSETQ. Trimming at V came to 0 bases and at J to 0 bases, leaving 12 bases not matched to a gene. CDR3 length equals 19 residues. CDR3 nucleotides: TGCGCCAGCAGCTTGGCCGCTGGGACAGGGTCTCCGATGAACACTGAAGCTTTCTTT. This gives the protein CASSLAAGTGSPMNTEAFF. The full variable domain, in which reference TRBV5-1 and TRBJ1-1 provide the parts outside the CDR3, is KAGVTQTPRYLIKTRGQQVTLSCSPISGHRSVSWYQQTPGQGLQFLFEYFSETQRNKGNFPGRFSGRQFSNSRSEMNVSTLELGDSALYLCASSLAAGTGSPMNTEAFFGQGTRLTVV.

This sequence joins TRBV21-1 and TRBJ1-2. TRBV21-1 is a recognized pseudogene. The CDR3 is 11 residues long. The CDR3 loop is CASSKGNGYTF. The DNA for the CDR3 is TGTGCCAGCAGCAAAGGGAATGGCTACACCTTC.

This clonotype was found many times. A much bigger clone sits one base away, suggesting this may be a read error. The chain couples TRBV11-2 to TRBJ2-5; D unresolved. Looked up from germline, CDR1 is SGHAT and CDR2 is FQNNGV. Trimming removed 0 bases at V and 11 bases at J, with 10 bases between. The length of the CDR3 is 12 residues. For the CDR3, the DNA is TGTGCCAGCAGCTTAGAAGGTAGAAAGCAGTACTTC. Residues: CASSLEGRKQYF.

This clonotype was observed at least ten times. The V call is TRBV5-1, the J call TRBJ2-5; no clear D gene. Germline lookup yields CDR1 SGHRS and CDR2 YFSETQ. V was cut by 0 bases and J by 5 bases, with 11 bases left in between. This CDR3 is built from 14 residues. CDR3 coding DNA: TGCGCCAGCAGCTTGGCGAAATCTATCGAGACCCAGTACTTC. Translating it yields CASSLAKSIETQYF.

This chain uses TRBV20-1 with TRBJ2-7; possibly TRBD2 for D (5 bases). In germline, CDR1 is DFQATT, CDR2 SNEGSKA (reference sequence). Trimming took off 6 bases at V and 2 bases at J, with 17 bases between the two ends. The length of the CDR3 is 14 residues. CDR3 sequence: CSADSPGSTYEQYF. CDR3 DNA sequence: TGCAGTGCAGACTCTCCGGGGTCTACCTACGAGCAGTACTTC.

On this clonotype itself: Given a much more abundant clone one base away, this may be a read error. CDR3 loop: CASSRTTPSGEQFF. The CDR3 DNA reads as TGCGCCAGCAGCCGCACTACACCTAGTGGTGAGCAGTTCTTC. The chain uses TRBV5-1 and TRBJ2-1, with unresolved D. The CDR3 has 14 amino acids. Trimming shortened V by 4 bases and J by 9 bases, and 17 bases separated the two germline ends. CDR1 SGHRS and CDR2 YFSETQ come from the germline V gene. Complete variable domain (other parts from reference TRBV5-1 and TRBJ2-1): KAGVTQTPRYLIKTRGQQVTLSCSPISGHRSVSWYQQTPGQGLQFLFEYFSETQRNKGNFPGRFSGRQFSNSRSEMNVSTLELGDSALYLCASSRTTPSGEQFFGPGTRLTVL.